Included here is one T cell receptor beta chain sequence, with context. The CDR3 sequence is 15 residues long. Germline V lookup: CDR1 MNHEY, CDR2 SVGAGI. With 0 bases clipped from V and 8 bases from J, the junction kept 4 bases outside the gene matches. The data were produced by immunoSEQ multiplex PCR, yet TCRdb's version contains in-frame clones alone and is incomplete. The sample has under 150,000 clones, about nine tenths seen once. The sample belongs to a study of T cell responses to AZD1222 COVID-19 vaccine. This receptor was obtained from an adult in good health. The sample here was peripheral blood, taken on day 0 of AZD1222 vaccination. The gene calls are TRBV6-5 and TRBJ2-1; 10 bases fit TRBD2. The CDR3 region has the DNA TGTGCCAGCAGTTACTCGAGAGGGACTAGCGATGAGCAGTTCTTC. Its translation: CASSYSRGTSDEQFF.